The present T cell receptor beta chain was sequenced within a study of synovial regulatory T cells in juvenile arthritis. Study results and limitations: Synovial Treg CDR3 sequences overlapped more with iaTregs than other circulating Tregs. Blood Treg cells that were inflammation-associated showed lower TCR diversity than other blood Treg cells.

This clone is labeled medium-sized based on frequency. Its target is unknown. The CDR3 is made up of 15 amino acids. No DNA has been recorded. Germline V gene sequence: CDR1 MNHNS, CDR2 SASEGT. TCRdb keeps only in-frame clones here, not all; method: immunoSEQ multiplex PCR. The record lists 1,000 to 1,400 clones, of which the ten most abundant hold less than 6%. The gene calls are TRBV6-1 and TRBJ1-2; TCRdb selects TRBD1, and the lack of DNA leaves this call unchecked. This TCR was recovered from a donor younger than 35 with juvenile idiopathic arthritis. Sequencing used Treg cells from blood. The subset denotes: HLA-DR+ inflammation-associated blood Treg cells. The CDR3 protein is CASMRGQGAFYGYTF.